This TCR beta chain was found in a study of identifying expanded T cells in peripheral blood. Repertoires were generated with immunoSEQ multiplex PCR, while TCRdb's copy carries only in-frame clones and drops some. The repertoire holds 85,000 to 120,000 clones, with more than 70% as singletons. Sequenced sample: blood. The TCR originated in a person aged 18 to 75 in good health.

CDR3 coding DNA: TGTGCCAGCAGCTCGGGACCTCGGACAGGGGACTATGGCTACACCTTC. Translated, it gives CASSSGPRTGDYGYTF. J is TRBJ1-2 and V is TRBV5-4; 9 nucleotides align to TRBD1. Germline CDR1 reads SGHNT; CDR2 reads YYREEE (reference sequence). The ends lost 3 bases at V and 3 bases at J; junction bases unmatched: 9. The CDR3 consists of 16 residues.